The subject of this entry is one T cell receptor beta chain. Its target antigen remains unknown. The sample holds no much larger clone one base away, and base qualities are not on file. The immunoSEQ Assay, a bias-controlled multiplex PCR, was used to amplify TCRbeta CDR3 regions from genomic DNA. Under the source paper's analysis protocol: The number of nucleated cells in each sample was estimated by amplification of reference gene primers within the assay. To quantify the absolute abundance of each unique TCRbeta CDR3 rearrangement, sequence reads were collapsed and filtered. For each sample, productive Simpson clonality was calculated as the square root of Simpson's diversity index over productive rearrangements. Here the immuneACCESS table is served through TCRdb, limited to in-frame sequences with V and J called. Missing clones are a known gap in these copies; in checked studies unresolved V genes cover under half, and the rest lacks a known reason. That table is the source of V, J and clone size, and D and trimming were worked out from the DNA. The sample table contains around 300,000 clones; only one count was recorded for 75% to 90% of them. The top ten clonotypes cover about 2.2% of the sample.

This entry is derived from a study of blood T cell repertoires in COVID-19 (dated by TCRdb to about 2020). Background for the entire study: The collaborator samples originated in the United States, Italy and Spain and spanned the acute and convalescent phases of COVID-19. The material from the prospective study consisted of cDNA or gDNA derived from T cells, B-cell-depleted T cells, or PBMCs. HLA class I and class II types, where available, came from metadata supplied by the sample provider rather than from assay-based typing. The repertoires were released in a freely available public database meant as a resource for research on the immune response to SARS-CoV-2. Deeply sampled blood TCRbeta repertoires from subjects exposed to, actively infected with, or recovered from COVID-19 were included in the dataset. Sample metadata almost always included a de-identified subject ID, COVID-19 status, age in years and sex. Samples came from the ongoing ImmuneRACE study (first 160 participants) plus 1,254 subjects from 6 global collaborators. Study-wide conclusions, independent of this receptor: The quantity of clinical and demographic metadata differed by source and by participant and was supplied without curation.

Looking up the germline V gene yields CDR1 SGHRS and CDR2 YFSETQ. V loses 0 bases of germline sequence and J loses 4 bases, and the interval between the two ends is 9 bases. From cysteine to phenylalanine, the CDR3 is 14 amino acids long. The CDR3 DNA has 42 bases and is translated from base 1. Participants in the prospective study were aged about 18 to 95 years, lived in about two dozen United States geographic areas, and enrolled through a virtual design. Cohort assignment in the prospective study relied on participant-reported clinical history from a screening survey and a study questionnaire. For ImmuneRACE Cohort 3, a participant was defined as recovered based on two consecutive negative NP/OP PCR tests, clearance by a healthcare professional, or resolution of symptoms. In the prospective study, mobile phlebotomists collected whole blood, serum and a nasopharyngeal or oropharyngeal swab from each participant. Over a roughly two-month period, participants in the prospective study had the option of providing additional blood draws and questionnaires. Prospective study blood samples were shipped either frozen or at room temperature before DNA extraction.

Recombination connected TRBV5-1 to TRBJ2-3, with a weak D call of TRBD2 (5 bases match). The receptor's source is a woman under 30 who had recovered from COVID-19. The sample consisted of PBMCs or T cells enriched from blood (not recorded which). The DNA is TGCGCCAGCAGCTTGGCCGGGGTCTCAGATACGCAGTATTTT. Its translation reads: CASSLAGVSDTQYF.